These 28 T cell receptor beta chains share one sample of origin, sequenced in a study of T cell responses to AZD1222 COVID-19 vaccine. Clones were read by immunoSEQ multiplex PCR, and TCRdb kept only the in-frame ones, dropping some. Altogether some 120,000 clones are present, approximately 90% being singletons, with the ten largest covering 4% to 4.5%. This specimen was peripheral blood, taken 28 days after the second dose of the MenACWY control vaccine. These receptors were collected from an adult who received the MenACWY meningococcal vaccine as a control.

The CDR3 nucleotides read TGTGCCAGCAGAGATGGACTAGCGGAAACCTACGAGCAGTACTTC. Protein sequence: CASRDGLAETYEQYF. This chain links TRBV5-5 with TRBJ2-7; 10 bases match TRBD2. Germline lookup yields CDR1 SGHKS and CDR2 YYEKEE (reference sequence). CDR3 size: 15 residues. J was trimmed by 2 bases and V by 5 bases; bases with no gene match: 7.

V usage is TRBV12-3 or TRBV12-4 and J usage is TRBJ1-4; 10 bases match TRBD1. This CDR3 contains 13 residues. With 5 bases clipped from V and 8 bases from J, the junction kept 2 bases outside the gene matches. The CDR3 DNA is TGTGCCAGCAGTGGGACAGGGGTGGAAAAACTGTTTTTT. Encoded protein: CASSGTGVEKLFF.

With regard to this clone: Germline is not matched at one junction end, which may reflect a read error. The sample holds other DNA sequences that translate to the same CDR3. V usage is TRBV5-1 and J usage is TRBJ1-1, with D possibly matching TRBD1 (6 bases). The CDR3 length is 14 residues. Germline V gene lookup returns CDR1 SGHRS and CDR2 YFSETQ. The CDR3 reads CASTSGLGDTEAFF. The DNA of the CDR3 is TGCGCCAGCACCTCCGGATTGGGGGACACCGAAGCTTTCTTT. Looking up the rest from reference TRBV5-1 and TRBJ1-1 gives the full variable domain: KAGVTQTPRYLIKTRGQQVTLSCSPISGHRSVSWYQQTPGQGLQFLFEYFSETQRNKGNFPGRFSGRQFSNSRSEMNVSTLELGDSALYLCASTSGLGDTEAFFGQGTRLTVV.

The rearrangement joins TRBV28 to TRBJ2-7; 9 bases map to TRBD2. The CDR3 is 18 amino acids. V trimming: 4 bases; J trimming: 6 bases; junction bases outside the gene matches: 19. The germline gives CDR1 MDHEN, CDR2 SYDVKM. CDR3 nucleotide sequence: TGTGCCAGCAGTTCGATAAAGATACTATTAGCGGGAGTTTCCGAGCAGTACTTC. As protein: CASSSIKILLAGVSEQYF. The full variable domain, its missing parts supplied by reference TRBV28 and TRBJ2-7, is DVKVTQSSRYLVKRTGEKVFLECVQDMDHENMFWYRQDPGLGLRLIYFSYDVKMKEKGDIPEGYSVSREKKERFSLILESASTNQTSMYLCASSSIKILLAGVSEQYFGPGTRLTVT.

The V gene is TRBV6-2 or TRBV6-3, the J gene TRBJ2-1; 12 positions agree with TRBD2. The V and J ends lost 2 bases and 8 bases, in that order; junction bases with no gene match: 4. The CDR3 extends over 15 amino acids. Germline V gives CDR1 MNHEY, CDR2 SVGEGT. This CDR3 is CASSYGLAGGYEQFF. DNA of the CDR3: TGTGCCAGCAGTTACGGGCTAGCGGGGGGGTATGAGCAGTTCTTC.

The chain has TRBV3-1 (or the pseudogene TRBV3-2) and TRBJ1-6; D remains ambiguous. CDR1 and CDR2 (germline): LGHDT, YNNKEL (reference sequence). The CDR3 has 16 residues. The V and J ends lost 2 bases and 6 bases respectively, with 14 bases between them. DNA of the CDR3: TGTGCCAGCAGCCAACCACAAGCGGTCAGTAATTCACCCCTCCACTTT. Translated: CASSQPQAVSNSPLHF.

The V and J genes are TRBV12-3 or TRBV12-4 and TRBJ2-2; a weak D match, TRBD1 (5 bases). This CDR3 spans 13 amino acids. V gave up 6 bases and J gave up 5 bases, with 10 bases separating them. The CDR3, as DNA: TGTGCCAGCAGGACTGCAGGGACCGGGGAGCTGTTTTTT. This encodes CASRTAGTGELFF.

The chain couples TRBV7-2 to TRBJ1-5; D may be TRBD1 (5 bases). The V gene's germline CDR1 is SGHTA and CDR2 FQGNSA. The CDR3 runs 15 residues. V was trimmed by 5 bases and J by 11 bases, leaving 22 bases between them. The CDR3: CASSPTSTASIAQHF. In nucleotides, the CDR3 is TGTGCCAGCAGCCCTACGTCGACAGCTTCAATTGCCCAGCATTTT.

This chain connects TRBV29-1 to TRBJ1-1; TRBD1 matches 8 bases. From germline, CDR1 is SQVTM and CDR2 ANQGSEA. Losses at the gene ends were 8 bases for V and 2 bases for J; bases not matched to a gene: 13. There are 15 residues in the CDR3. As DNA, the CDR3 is TGCAGCATGCTATCCGACAGGGGACCAAACACTGAAGCTTTCTTT. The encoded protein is CSMLSDRGPNTEAFF.

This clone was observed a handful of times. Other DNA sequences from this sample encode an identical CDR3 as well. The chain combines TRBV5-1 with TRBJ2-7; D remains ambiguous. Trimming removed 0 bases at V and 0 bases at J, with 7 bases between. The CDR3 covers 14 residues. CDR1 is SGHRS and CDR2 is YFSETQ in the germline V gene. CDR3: CASSLVGSSYEQYF. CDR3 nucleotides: TGCGCCAGCAGCTTGGTAGGGTCCTCCTACGAGCAGTACTTC.

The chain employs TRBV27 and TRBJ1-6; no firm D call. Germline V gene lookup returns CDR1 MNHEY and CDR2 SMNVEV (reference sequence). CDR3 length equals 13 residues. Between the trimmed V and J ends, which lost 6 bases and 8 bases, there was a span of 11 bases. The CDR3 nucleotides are TGTGCCAGCAGCTGGGTCCGAGATTCACCCCTCCACTTT. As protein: CASSWVRDSPLHF.

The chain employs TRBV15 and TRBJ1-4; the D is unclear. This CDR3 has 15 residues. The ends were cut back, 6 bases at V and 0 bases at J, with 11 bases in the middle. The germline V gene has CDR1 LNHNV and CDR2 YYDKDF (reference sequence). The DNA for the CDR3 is TGTGCCACCAGTGGAGAGGGAACAACTAATGAAAAACTGTTTTTT. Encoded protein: CATSGEGTTNEKLFF. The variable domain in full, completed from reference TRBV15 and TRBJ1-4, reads DAMVIQNPRYQVTQFGKPVTLSCSQTLNHNVMYWYQQKSSQAPKLLFHYYDKDFNNEADTPDNFQSRRPNTSFCFLDIRSPGLGDTAMYLCATSGEGTTNEKLFFGSGTQLSVL.

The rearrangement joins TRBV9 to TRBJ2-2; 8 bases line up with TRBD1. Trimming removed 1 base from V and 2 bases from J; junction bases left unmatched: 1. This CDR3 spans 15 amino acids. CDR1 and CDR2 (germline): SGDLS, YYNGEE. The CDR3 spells CASSVQGANTGELFF. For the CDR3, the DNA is TGTGCCAGCAGCGTACAGGGGGCTAACACCGGGGAGCTGTTTTTT.

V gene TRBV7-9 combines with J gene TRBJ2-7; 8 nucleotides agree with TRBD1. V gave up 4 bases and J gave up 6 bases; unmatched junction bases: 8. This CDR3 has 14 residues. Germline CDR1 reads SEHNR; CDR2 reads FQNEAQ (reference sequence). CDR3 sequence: CASSSWTGQGEQYV. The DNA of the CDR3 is TGTGCCAGCAGCTCGTGGACAGGGCAGGGCGAGCAGTACGTC.

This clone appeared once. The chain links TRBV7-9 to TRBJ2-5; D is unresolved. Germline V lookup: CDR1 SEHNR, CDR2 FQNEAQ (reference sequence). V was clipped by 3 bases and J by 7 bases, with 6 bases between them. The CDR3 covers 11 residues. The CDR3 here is CASSFLVTQYF. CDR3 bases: TGTGCCAGCAGCTTTCTAGTGACCCAGTACTTC.

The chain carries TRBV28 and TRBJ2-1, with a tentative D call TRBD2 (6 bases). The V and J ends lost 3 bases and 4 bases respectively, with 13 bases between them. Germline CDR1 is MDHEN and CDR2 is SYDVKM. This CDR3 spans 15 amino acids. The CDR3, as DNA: TGTGCCAGCAGTTTGTCCCGGGAGCGGTACAATGAGCAGTTCTTC. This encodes CASSLSRERYNEQFF.

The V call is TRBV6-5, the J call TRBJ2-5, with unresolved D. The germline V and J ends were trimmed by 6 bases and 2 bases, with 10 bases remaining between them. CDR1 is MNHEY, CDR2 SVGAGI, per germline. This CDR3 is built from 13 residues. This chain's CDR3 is CASSLGRQETQYF. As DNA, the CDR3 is TGTGCCAGCAGCCTGGGTCGGCAAGAGACCCAGTACTTC.

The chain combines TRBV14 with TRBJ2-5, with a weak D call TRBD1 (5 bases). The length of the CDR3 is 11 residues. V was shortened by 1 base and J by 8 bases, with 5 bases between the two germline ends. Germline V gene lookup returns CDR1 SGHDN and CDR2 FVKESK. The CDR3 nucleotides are TGTGCCAGCAGCCAAGGGACAACCCAGTACTTC. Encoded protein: CASSQGTTQYF.

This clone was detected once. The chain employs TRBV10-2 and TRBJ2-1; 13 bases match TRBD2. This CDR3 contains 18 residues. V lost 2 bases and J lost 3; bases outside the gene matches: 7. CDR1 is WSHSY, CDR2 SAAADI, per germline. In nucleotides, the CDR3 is TGCGCCAGCAGTGAGGACAAACTAGCGGGGGGGATCTACAATGAGCAGTTCTTC. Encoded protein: CASSEDKLAGGIYNEQFF.

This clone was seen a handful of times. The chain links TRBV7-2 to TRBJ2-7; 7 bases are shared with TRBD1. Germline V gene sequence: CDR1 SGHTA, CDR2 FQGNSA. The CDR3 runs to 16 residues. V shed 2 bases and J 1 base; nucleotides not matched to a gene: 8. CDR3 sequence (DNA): TGTGCCAGCAGCTTAAGTGGCCAGGGGGTGTCCTACGAGCAGTACGTC. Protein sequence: CASSLSGQGVSYEQYV.

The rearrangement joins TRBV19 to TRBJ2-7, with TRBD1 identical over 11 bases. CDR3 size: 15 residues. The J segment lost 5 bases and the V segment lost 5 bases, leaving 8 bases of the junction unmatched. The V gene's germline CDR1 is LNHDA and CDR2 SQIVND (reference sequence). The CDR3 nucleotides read TGTGCCAGTAGTGCCCGGGACAGGGGGAAGGACGAGCAGTACTTC. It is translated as CASSARDRGKDEQYF.

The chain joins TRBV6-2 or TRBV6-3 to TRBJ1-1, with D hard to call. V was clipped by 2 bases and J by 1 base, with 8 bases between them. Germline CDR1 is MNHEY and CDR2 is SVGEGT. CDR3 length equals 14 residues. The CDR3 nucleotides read TGTGCCAGCAGTTACCTTGCCGGGAACACTGAAGCTTTCTTT. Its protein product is CASSYLAGNTEAFF.

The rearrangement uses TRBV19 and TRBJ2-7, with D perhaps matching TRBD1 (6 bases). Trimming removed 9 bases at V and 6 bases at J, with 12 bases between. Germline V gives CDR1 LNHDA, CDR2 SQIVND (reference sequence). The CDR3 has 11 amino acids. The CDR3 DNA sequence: TGTGCCAGATTCCCCAGGGGCGAGCAGTACTTC. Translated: CARFPRGEQYF.

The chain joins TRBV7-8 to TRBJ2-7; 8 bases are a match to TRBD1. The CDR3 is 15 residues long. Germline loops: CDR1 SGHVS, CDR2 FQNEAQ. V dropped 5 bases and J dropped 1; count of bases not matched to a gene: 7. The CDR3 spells CASSPDRGESYEQYV. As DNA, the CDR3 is TGTGCCAGCAGCCCCGACAGGGGTGAGTCCTACGAGCAGTACGTC.

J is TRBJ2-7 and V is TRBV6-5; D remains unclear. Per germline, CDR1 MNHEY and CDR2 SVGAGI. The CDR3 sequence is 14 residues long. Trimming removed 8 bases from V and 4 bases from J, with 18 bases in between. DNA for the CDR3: TGTGCCAGCTCGAGCCTGGGCAGGCAGTACGAGCAGTACTTC. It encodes CASSSLGRQYEQYF.

This CDR3 is CASNPGNLWNEQFF. DNA of the CDR3: TGTGCCAGCAACCCAGGGAACTTATGGAATGAGCAGTTCTTC. The chain couples TRBV6-4 to TRBJ2-1; tentative D call: TRBD1 (5 bases). The ends were cut back, 7 bases at V and 7 bases at J, with 17 bases in the middle. The CDR3 sequence is 14 residues long. Germline loops: CDR1 MRHNA, CDR2 SNTAGT.

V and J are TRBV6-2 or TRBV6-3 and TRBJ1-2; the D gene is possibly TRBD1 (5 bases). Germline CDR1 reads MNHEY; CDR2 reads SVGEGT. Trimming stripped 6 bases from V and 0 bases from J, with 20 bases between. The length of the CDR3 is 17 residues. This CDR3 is CASSLDITGRSNYGYTF. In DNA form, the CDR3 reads TGTGCCAGCAGCCTCGACATTACAGGACGATCTAACTATGGCTACACCTTC.

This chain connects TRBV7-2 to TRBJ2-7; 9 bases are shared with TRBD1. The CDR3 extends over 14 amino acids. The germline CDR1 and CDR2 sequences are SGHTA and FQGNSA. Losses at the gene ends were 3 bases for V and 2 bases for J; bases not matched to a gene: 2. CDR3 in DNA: TGTGCCAGCAGCTTCCGGGACAGGGCCTACGAGCAGTACTTC. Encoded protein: CASSFRDRAYEQYF. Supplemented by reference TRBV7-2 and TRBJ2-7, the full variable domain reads GAGVSQSPSNKVTEKGKDVELRCDPISGHTALYWYRQSLGQGLEFLIYFQGNSAPDKSGLPSDRFSAERTGGSVSTLTIQRTQQEDSAVYLCASSFRDRAYEQYFGPGTRLTVT.